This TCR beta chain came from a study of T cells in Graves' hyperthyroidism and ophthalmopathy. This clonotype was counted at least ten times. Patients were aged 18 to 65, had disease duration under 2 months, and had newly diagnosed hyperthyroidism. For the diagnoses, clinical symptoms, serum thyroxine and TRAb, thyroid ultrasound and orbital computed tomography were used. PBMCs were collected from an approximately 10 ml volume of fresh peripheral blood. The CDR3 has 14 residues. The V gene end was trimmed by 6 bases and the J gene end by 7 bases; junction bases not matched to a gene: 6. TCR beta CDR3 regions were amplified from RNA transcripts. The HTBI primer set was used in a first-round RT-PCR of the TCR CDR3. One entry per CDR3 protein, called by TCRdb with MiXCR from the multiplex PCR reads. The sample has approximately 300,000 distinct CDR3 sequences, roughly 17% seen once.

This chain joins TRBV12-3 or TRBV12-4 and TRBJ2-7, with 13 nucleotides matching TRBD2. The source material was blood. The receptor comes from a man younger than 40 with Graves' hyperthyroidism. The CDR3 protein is CASRLAGGPEEQYF. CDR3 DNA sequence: TGTGCCAGCAGACTAGCGGGAGGGCCGGAGGAGCAGTACTTC.